This T cell receptor beta chain was observed in a study of T-cell reconstitution after alpha-beta-depleted transplantation in children. Germline lookup yields CDR1 MNHNS and CDR2 SASEGT. V was pared by 6 bases and J by 0 bases, with 17 bases between. The CDR3 totals 16 residues. Many counts were recorded for this clonotype. Researchers prepared the TCRbeta library using unique molecular identifiers, the study reports. TCRdb passed the PCR reads through MiXCR, listing each CDR3 protein once. The sample holds roughly 500,000 distinct CDR3 sequences, over 9.5% seen once. The sample here was PBMCs, taken before TCRalphabeta/CD19-depleted stem cell transplant. V usage is TRBV6-1 and J usage is TRBJ1-1; no firm D call. The TCR comes from a child aged 2-15 years with inherited bone marrow failure, due to receive a stem cell transplant. The CDR3 nucleotides read TGTGCCAGCAGCCCCACGATCGCGAAGATGAACACTGAAGCTTTCTTT. Translated: CASSPTIAKMNTEAFF.